Included here is one T cell receptor beta chain sequence, with context. As yet, its antigen is unknown. Trimming at V came to 4 bases and at J to 4 bases, leaving 5 bases not matched to a gene. The CDR3 extends over 17 amino acids. The V gene's germline CDR1 is LNHDA and CDR2 SQIVND (reference sequence). The data originate from a study of T cell responses to AZD1222 COVID-19 vaccine. TCRdb keeps only in-frame clones here, not all; method: immunoSEQ multiplex PCR. The table records about 40,000 clones, 88% of them present only once. Study-wide results and limits: Vaccine-associated CD4 TCRs spanned spike, dominant at 160-218 and 743-854.

The sequence was obtained from an adult who received the MenACWY meningococcal vaccine as a control. The sequences come from peripheral blood, collected 28 days after the second dose of the MenACWY control vaccine. The rearrangement links TRBV19 to TRBJ2-2, with 14 positions matching TRBD2. In nucleotides, the CDR3 is TGTGCCAGTAGTACGGGACTAGCGGGAGTTCGCACCGGGGAGCTGTTTTTT. Translation: CASSTGLAGVRTGELFF.